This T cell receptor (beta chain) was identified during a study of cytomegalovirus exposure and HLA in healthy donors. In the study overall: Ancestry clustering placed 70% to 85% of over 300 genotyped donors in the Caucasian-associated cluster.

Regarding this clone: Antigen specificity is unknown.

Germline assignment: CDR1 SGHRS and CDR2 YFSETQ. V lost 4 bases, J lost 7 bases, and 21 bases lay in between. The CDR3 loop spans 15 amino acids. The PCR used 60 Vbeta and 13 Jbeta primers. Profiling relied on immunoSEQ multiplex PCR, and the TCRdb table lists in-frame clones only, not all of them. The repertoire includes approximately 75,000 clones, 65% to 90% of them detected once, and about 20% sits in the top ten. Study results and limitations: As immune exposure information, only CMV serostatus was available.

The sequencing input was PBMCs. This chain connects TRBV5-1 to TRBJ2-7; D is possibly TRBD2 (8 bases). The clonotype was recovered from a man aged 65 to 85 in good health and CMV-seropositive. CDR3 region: CASSPWNSGTEEQYF. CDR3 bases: TGCGCCAGCAGCCCCTGGAATAGCGGGACAGAGGAGCAGTACTTC.